A single count supports the clone carrying this TCR beta chain. The data stem from a study of blood T cell repertoires in COVID-19. For the study at large: PBMCs, B-cell-depleted T cells, or T cells were the source of the cDNA or gDNA that made up the material.

V lost 1 base, J lost 2 bases, and 12 bases stayed unmatched. Germline V gives CDR1 MGHRA, CDR2 YSYEKL. The CDR3 length is 19 residues. Authors' analysis steps: Estimation of nucleated cell counts was performed using reference gene primer amplification. Profiling relied on immunoSEQ multiplex PCR, and the TCRdb table lists in-frame clones only, not all of them. The V and J calls and clone size come from that table; D and trimming were worked out from the DNA. The sample has tens of thousands of clones, roughly 89% seen once. This TCR was sampled from a man aged 25-45 years with acute or convalescent COVID-19. Sequenced input: peripheral blood. This rearrangement joins TRBV4-1 to TRBJ1-3, with 9 bases lining up with TRBD1. The CDR3 nucleotides are TGCGCCAGCAGCCAAGTTATAACAGGGGGCCGGAGGGCTGGAAACACCATATATTTT. Amino acid sequence: CASSQVITGGRRAGNTIYF.